The T cell receptor beta chain under discussion was sequenced for a study of somatic mutations in cytotoxic T cells in rheumatoid arthritis. Study-wide results and limits: A single CD8+ clone exceeded 20% of CD8+ cells in 8 of 65 patients. Patients with rheumatoid arthritis did not differ significantly from age-matched healthy controls in CD8+ T-cell clonality. Nobody had found out which antigens the expanded CD8+ clones targeted.

TCRdb keeps only in-frame clones here, not all; method: immunoSEQ multiplex PCR. The sample contains 6,000 to 9,000 clones, approximately 65% of which appear only once. This clone is medium-sized (0.01 to 0.1%) by share. As yet, its antigen is unknown. V lost 0 bases, J lost 3 bases, and 7 bases lay in between. The germline gives CDR1 WNHNN, CDR2 SYGVQD (reference sequence). CDR3 size: 14 residues. This sequence joins TRBV10-1 and TRBJ2-3; maybe TRBD2 (5 bases). This receptor was taken from a woman in her 40s in good health. Source material: CD8+ T cells sorted from blood. The DNA for the CDR3 is TGCGCCAGCAGTGAGTCGAGGGTAACAGATACGCAGTATTTT. Protein: CASSESRVTDTQYF.